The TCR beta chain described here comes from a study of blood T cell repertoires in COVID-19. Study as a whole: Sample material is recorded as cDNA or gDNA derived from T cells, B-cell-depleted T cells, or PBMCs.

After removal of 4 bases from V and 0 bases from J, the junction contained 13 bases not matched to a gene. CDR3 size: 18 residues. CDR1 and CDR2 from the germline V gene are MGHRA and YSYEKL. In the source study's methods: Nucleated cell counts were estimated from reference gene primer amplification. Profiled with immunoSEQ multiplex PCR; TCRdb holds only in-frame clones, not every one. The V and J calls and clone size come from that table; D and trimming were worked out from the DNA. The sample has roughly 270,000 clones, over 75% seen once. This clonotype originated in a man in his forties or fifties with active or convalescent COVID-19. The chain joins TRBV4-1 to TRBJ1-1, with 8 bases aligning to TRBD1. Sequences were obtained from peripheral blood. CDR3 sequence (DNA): TGCGCCAGCAGCCTCACCCCACCGGGACAGGATCTGAACACTGAAGCTTTCTTT. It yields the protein CASSLTPPGQDLNTEAFF.